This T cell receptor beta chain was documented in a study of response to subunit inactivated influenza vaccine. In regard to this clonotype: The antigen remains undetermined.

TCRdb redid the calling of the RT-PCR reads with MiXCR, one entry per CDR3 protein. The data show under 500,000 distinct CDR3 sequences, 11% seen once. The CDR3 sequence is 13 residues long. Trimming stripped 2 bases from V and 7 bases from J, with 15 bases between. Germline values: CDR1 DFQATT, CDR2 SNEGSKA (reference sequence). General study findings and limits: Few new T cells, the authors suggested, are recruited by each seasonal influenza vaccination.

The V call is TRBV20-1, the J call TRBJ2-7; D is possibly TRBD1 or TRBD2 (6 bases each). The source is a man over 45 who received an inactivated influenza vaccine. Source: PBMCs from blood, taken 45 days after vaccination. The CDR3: CSARIPGAREQYF. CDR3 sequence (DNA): TGCAGTGCTAGAATCCCGGGGGCGAGGGAGCAGTACTTC.